This note documents a single T cell receptor beta chain sequence. This entry belongs to a study of blood T cell repertoires in COVID-19. Study at large: Acute-phase and convalescent COVID-19 samples originated in the United States, Italy and Spain. T cells, B-cell-depleted T cells, or PBMCs provided the cDNA or gDNA that served as material.

V lost 6 bases and J lost 2, with 8 bases in between. The germline V gene has CDR1 SNHLY and CDR2 FYNNEI. This CDR3 has 12 residues. In the source study's methods: By means of reference gene primer amplification, nucleated cell counts were estimated. Generated by immunoSEQ multiplex PCR, the TCRdb table keeps only in-frame clones and is missing some. Clonal size and the V and J genes are those of that table, whereas D and trimming came from the DNA. The table records some 110,000 clones, around nine tenths of them present only once. The TCR comes from a man aged 40-55 years with acute or convalescent COVID-19. The sequenced material came from peripheral blood. The chain joins TRBV2 to TRBJ2-7; D might be TRBD1 (5 bases). CDR3 bases: TGTGCCAGCAGAGGACATCCCTACGAGCAGTACTTC. This translates into CASRGHPYEQYF.